This T cell receptor (beta chain) was observed in a study of metastatic and nonmetastatic thyroid tumors. Across the study: Comparative analysis of repertoires was undertaken across blood and tumor or nodule tissue obtained from malignant and benign thyroid patients.

As originally analysed: The study's classifier, a distant-metastasis tool for papillary thyroid cancer, was built using CDR3 differences across clinicopathological groups. TCRdb re-called clones via MiXCR from the PCR reads. TCRdb, rather than the study authors, made the V and J calls. Of under 20,000 clones listed, 20% to 25% are singletons. No patient received treatment before thyroid surgery. Points from the study as a whole: Malignant thyroid tumors reportedly exceeded benign nodules significantly in TCR beta diversity, with the difference appearing in blood and tumor.

The V end was cut by 0 bases, the J end by 5 bases, with 15 bases between. The CDR3 length is 15 residues. Germline CDR1 and CDR2: DFQATT and SNEGSKA (reference sequence). This clone rates as medium-sized. No antigen is known for it. The source material was adjacent normal tissue. The receptor's source is a female donor with papillary thyroid cancer or a benign thyroid nodule (not recorded which). Some clones in this sample may be carry-over from other donors' samples. The chain is built from TRBV20-1 and TRBJ2-3; perhaps TRBD2 as D (5 bases). CDR3 bases: TGCAGTGCTAGAGATCCTTGGGCGGGCGGAGATACGCAGTATTTT. Translation gives CSARDPWAGGDTQYF.